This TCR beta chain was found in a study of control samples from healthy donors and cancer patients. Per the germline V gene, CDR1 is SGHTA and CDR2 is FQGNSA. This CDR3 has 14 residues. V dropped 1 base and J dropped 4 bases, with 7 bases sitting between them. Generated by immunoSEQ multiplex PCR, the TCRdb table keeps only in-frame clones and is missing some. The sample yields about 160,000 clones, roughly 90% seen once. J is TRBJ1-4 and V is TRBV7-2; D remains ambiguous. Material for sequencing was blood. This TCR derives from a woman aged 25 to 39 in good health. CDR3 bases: TGTGCCAGCAGCTTAGTGGGATTTAATGAAAAACTGTTTTTT. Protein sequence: CASSLVGFNEKLFF. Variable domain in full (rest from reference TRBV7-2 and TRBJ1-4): GAGVSQSPSNKVTEKGKDVELRCDPISGHTALYWYRQSLGQGLEFLIYFQGNSAPDKSGLPSDRFSAERTGGSVSTLTIQRTQQEDSAVYLCASSLVGFNEKLFFGSGTQLSVL.